This TCR beta chain was sequenced in a study of blood T cell repertoires in COVID-19. Study context: T cells, B-cell-depleted T cells, or PBMCs provided the cDNA or gDNA that served as material.

Measured with immunoSEQ multiplex PCR; TCRdb has only the in-frame clones, and not every one. This sample has roughly 100,000 clones; approximately 88% occur once, and the top ten carry 3% to 4%. The sequenced material came from peripheral blood. This receptor was taken from a woman in her sixties or seventies with acute or convalescent COVID-19.

The chain's CDR3 is CATSDSTRSYNEQFF. CDR3 bases: TGTGCCACCAGTGACTCGACTAGATCCTACAATGAGCAGTTCTTC. V usage is TRBV24-1 and J usage is TRBJ2-1; a possible D gene is TRBD2 (6 bases). The germline V gene encodes CDR1 KGHDR and CDR2 SFDVKD. V lost 4 bases to trimming and J lost 1 base, with 10 bases between them. The CDR3 is 15 amino acids.